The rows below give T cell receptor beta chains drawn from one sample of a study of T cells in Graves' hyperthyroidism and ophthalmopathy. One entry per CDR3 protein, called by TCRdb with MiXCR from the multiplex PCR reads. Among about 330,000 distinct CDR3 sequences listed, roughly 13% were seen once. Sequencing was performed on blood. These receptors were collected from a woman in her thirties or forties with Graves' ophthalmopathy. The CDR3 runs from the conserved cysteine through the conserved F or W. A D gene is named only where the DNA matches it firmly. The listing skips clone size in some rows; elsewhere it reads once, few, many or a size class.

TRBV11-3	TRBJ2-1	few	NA	TGTGCCAGCAGCCCCCCCCGGACAGGGAGGGCCTACAATGAGCAGTTCTTC	CASSPPRTGRAYNEQFF
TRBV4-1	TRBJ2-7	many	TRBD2	TGCGCCAGCAGCCAAGCGCGCGGGGGGTACGAGCAGTACTTC	CASSQARGGYEQYF
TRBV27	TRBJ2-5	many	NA	TGTGCCAGCAGCGAAACAGGGTACGGGGAGACCCAGTACTTC	CASSETGYGETQYF
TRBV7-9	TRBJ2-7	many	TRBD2	TGTGCCAGCAGCTTAACGGGACTAGCGACTGAGCAGTACTTC	CASSLTGLATEQYF
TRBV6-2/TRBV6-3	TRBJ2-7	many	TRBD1	TGTGCCAGCAGTTTAACAGGGGTCGAGCAGTACTTC	CASSLTGVEQYF
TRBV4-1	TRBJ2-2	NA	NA	TGCGCCAGCAGCCACAGCCGGGACAAGGTGAACACCGGGGAGCTGTTTTTT	CASSHSRDKVNTGELFF
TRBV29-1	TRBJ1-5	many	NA	TGCAGCGTTGAAGGGGGTCAAAATCAGCCCCAGCATTTT	CSVEGGQNQPQHF
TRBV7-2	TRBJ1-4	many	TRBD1	TGTGCCAGCAGCCGACCTCCAGGGGGCAACGGCGAAAAACTGTTTTTT	CASSRPPGGNGEKLFF
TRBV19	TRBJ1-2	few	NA	TGTGCCAGTAGCGCCGGGGCCCGGGGCTATGGCTACACCTTC	CASSAGARGYGYTF
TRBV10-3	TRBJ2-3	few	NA	TGTGCCATCAGTGGGGGGGCGGTCACAGATACGCAGTATTTT	CAISGGAVTDTQYF
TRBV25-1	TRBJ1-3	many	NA	TGTGCCAGCAGTGACGACCGGGATTCGACGGACACCATATATTTT	CASSDDRDSTDTIYF
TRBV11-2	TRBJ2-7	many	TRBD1	TGTGCCAGCAGTCCAACCGGGACAGGGTTCTACGAGCAGTACTTC	CASSPTGTGFYEQYF
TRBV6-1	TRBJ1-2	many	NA	TGTGCCAGCAGTGAAGACCTGAGGGACTATGGCTACACCTTC	CASSEDLRDYGYTF
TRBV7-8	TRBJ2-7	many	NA	TGTGCCAGCAGTCCTATTACCTACGAGCAGTACTTC	CASSPITYEQYF
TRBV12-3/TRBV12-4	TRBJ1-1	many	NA	TGTGCCAGCAGTTTATCAGCCCCAGGGTATACTGAAGCTTTCTTT	CASSLSAPGYTEAFF
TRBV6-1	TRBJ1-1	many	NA	TGTGCCAGCAGTAAAGGGTACCTGCGATTAACCTCCACTGAAGCTTTCTTT	CASSKGYLRLTSTEAFF
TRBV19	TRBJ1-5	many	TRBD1	TGTGCCAGTAGTATCTCTGCCGGGACAGGGAATCAGCCCCAGCATTTT	CASSISAGTGNQPQHF
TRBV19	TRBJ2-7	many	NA	TGTGCCAGTAGTGTAACAGGGCTCAGCTCCTACGAGCAGTACTTC	CASSVTGLSSYEQYF
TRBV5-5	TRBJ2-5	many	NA	TGTGCCAGCAGCCACCGACAGGCACAAGAGACCCAGTACTTC	CASSHRQAQETQYF
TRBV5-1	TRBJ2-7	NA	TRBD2	TGCGCCAGCAGCTCCTTCCCAGCGGGGGACTCCTACGAGCAGTACTTC	CASSSFPAGDSYEQYF
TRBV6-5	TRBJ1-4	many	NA	TGTGCCAGCAGTTACGGCGGAGAGAATGAAAAACTGTTTTTT	CASSYGGENEKLFF
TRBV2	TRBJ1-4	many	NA	TGTGCCAGCAGCGACGCCCAGCCCAATGAAAAACTGTTTTTT	CASSDAQPNEKLFF
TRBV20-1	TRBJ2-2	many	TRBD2	TGCAGTGCTTCTTGGGTCAGCGGGAGGACCGGGGAGCTGTTTTTT	CSASWVSGRTGELFF
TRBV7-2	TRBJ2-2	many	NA	TGTGCCAGCAGCCCCCCCCAAGGCAGGGCGAACACCGGGGAGCTGTTTTTT	CASSPPQGRANTGELFF
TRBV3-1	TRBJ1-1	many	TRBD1	TGTGCCAGCTCCGACAGGGCCGGGGCTTTCTTT	CASSDRAGAFF
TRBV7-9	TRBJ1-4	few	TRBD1	TGTGCCAGCAGCCCTCCAGGGGGACCCGAGCTTGAAAAACTGTTTTTT	CASSPPGGPELEKLFF
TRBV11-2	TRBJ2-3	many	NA	TGTGCCAGCAGCCAGACTAGGGAGGGGGAAACAGATACGCAGTATTTT	CASSQTREGETDTQYF
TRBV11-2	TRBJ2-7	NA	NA	TGTGCCAGCAGCCAGGACGGAGATTTCTACGAGCAGTACTTC	CASSQDGDFYEQYF
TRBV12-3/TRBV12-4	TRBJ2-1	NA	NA	TGTGCCAGCAGTTATCCGGATCAACGAACCTCCTACAATGAGCAGTTCTTC	CASSYPDQRTSYNEQFF
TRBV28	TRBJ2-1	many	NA	TGTGCCAGCAGTTCCTTCAATAGCGGAGCCTACAATGAGCAGTTCTTC	CASSSFNSGAYNEQFF
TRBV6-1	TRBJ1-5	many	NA	TGTGCCAGCAGTGAAGATTATCAGCCCCAGCATTTT	CASSEDYQPQHF
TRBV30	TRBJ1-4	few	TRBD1	TGTGCCTGGAGTCTCGGACAGGGCTCTGAAAAACTGTTTTTT	CAWSLGQGSEKLFF
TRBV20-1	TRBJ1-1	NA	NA	TGCAGTGCTCTAGACACTGAAGCTTTCTTT	CSALDTEAFF
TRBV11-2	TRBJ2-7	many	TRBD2	TGTGCCAGCAGCTTAGCTGCTAGCGGGAGCTACGAGCAGTACTTC	CASSLAASGSYEQYF
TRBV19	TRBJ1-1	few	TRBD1	TGTGCCAGTAGTCAACGGACAGGGTACCCTGAAGCTTTCTTT	CASSQRTGYPEAFF
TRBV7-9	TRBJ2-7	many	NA	TGTGCCAGCAGCTTAGCAGACTCCTACGAGCAGTACTTC	CASSLADSYEQYF
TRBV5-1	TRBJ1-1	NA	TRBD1	TGCGCCAGCAGCTCCGGCCCACAGGGGGTTGAAGCTTTCTTT	CASSSGPQGVEAFF
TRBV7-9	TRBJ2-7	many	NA	TGTGCCAGCAACTGGGGGGGCGACGAGCAGTACTTC	CASNWGGDEQYF
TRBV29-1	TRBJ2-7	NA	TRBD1	TGCAGCGCCCCACCCCCGACAGGGGATCGCGAGCAGTACTTC	CSAPPPTGDREQYF
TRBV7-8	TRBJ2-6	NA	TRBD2	TGTGCCAGCAGCTCGACTAGCGGGAGGGCCGGTGGGGCCAACGTCCTGACTTTC	CASSSTSGRAGGANVLTF
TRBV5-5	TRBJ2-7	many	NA	TGTGCCAGCAGCTTTGGGCGGCGCTACGAGCAGTACTTC	CASSFGRRYEQYF
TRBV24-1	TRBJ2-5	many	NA	TGTGCCACCAGTGATTTGGCGTCAGGGCAGGAGACCCAGTACTTC	CATSDLASGQETQYF
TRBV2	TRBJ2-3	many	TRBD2	TGTGCCAGCAGCTTCTTAGCGGGACCCACAGATACGCAGTATTTT	CASSFLAGPTDTQYF
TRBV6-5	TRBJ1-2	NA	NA	TGTGCCAGCAGTTACGCCTCGCTAGCAGGCCCGGGTGGCTACACCTTC	CASSYASLAGPGGYTF
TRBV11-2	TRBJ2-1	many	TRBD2	TGTGCCAGCAGCTTAAAGTGGCGGGAGTGGAATGAGCAGTTCTTC	CASSLKWREWNEQFF